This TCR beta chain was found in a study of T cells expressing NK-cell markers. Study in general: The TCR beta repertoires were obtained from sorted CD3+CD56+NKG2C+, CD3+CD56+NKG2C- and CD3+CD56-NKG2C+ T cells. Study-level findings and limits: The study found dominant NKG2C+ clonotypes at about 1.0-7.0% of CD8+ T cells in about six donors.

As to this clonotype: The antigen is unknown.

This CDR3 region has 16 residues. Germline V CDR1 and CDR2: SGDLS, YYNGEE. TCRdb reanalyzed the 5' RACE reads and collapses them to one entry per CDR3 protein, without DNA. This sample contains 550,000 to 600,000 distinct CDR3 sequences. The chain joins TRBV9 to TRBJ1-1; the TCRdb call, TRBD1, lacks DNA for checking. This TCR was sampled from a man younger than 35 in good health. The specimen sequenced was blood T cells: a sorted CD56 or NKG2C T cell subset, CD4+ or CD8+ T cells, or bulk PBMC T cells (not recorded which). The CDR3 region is CASSALRRQGNTEAFF.